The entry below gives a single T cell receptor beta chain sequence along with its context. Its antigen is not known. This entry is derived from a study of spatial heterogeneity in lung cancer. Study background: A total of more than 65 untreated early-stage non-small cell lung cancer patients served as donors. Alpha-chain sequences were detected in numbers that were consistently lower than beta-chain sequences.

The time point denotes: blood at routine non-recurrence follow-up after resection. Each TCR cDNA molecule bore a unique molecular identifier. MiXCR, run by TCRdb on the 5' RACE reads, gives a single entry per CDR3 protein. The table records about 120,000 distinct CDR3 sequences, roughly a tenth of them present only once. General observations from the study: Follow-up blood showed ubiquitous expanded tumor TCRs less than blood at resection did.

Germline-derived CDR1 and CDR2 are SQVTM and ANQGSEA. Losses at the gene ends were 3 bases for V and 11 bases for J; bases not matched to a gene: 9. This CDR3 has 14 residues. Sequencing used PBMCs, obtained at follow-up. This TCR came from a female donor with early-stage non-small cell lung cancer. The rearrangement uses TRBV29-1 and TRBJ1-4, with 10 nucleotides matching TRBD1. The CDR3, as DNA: TGCAGCGTTGATGTGGGGACAGGGGCCGTCAAACTGTTTTTT. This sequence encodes CSVDVGTGAVKLFF.